This TCR beta chain is drawn from a study of technical replicates of blood from several donors. Assay used: immunoSEQ multiplex PCR; TCRdb lists only in-frame clones, some missing. This table holds tens of thousands of clones, 81% found once. The ends were cut back, 0 bases at V and 1 base at J, with 11 bases in the middle. Germline CDR1 is MNHEY and CDR2 is SVGAGI. The CDR3 runs 16 residues. This TCR was recovered from a human donor in good health. Some clones in this sample may be carry-over from other donors' samples. The V gene is TRBV6-5, the J gene TRBJ2-3; maybe TRBD1 (6 bases). The sequenced sample consisted of PBMCs. CDR3 sequence reads: CASSYSQGLGTDTQYF. CDR3 bases: TGTGCCAGCAGTTACTCACAGGGCTTAGGCACAGATACGCAGTATTTT.